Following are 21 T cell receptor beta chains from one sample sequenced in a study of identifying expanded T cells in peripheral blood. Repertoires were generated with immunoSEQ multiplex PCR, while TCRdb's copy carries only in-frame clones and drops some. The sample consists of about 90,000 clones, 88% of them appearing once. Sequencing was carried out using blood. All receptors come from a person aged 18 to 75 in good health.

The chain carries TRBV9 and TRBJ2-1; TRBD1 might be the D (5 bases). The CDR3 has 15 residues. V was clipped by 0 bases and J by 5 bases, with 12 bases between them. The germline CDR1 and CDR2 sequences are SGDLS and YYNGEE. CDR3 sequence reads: CASSVGQGRNNEQFF. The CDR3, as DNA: TGTGCCAGCAGCGTAGGCCAGGGCAGGAACAATGAGCAGTTCTTC.

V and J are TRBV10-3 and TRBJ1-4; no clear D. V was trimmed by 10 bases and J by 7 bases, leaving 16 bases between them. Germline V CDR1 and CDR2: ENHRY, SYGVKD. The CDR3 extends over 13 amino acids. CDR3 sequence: CATMDPGIEKLFF. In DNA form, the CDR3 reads TGTGCCACCATGGATCCAGGAATTGAAAAACTGTTTTTT.

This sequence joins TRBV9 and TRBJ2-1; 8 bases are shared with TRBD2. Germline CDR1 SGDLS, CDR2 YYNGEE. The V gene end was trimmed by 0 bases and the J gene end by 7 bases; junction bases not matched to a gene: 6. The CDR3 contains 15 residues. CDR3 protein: CASSVGALAGNEQFF. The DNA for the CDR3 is TGTGCCAGCAGCGTAGGGGCTCTAGCGGGTAATGAGCAGTTCTTC.

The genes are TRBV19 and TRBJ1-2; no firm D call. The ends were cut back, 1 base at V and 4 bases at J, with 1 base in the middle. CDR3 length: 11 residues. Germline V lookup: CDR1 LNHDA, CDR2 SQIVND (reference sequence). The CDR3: CASSIGYGYTF. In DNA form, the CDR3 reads TGTGCCAGTAGTATAGGCTATGGCTACACCTTC.

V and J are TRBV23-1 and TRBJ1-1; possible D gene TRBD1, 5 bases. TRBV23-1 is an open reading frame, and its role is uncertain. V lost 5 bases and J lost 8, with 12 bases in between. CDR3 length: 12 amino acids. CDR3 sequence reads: CASSSCHREAFF. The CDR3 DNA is TGCGCCAGCAGTAGCTGTCACAGGGAAGCTTTCTTT.

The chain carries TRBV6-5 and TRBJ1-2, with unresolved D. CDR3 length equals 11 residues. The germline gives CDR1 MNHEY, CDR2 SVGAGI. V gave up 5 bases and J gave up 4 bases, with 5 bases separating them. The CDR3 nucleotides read TGTGCCAGCAGTGTACTCTATGGCTACACCTTC. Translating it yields CASSVLYGYTF.

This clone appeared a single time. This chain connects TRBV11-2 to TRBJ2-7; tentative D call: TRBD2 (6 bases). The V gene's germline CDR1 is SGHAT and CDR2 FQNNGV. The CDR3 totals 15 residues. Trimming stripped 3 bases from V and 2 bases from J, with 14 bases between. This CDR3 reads CASSFGGVYAYEQYF. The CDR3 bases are TGTGCCAGCAGCTTTGGAGGGGTGTATGCCTACGAGCAGTACTTC.

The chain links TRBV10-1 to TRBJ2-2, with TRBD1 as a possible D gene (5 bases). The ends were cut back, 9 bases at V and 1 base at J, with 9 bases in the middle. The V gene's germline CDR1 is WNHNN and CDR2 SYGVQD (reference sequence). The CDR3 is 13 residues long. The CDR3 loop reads CASQGMNTGELFF. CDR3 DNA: TGCGCCAGTCAGGGTATGAACACCGGGGAGCTGTTTTTT.

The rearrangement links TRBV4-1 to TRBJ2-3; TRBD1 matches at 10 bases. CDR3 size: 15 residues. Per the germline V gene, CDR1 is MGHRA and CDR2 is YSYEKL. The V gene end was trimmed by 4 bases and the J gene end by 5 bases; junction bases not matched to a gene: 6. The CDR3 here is CASSRDRGQGDTQYF. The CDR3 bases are TGCGCCAGCAGCCGCGACAGGGGGCAAGGAGATACGCAGTATTTT.

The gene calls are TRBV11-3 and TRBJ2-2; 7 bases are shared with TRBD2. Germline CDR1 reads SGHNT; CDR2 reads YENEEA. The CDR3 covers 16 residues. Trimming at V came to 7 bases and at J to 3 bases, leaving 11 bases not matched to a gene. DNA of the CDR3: TGTGCCAGCACCCCCTTTAGGGGAGGGGACACCGGGGAGCTGTTTTTT. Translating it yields CASTPFRGGDTGELFF. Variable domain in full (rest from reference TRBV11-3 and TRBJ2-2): EAGVVQSPRYKIIEKKQPVAFWCNPISGHNTLYWYLQNLGQGPELLIRYENEEAVDDSQLPKDRFSAERLKGVDSTLKIQPAELGDSAVYLCASTPFRGGDTGELFFGEGSRLTVL.

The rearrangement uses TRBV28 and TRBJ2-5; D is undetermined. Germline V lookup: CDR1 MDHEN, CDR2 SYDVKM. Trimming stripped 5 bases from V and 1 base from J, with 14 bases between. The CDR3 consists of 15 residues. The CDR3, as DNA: TGTGCCAGCAGTCCCTACTCGGCCGCCCAAGAGACCCAGTACTTC. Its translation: CASSPYSAAQETQYF.

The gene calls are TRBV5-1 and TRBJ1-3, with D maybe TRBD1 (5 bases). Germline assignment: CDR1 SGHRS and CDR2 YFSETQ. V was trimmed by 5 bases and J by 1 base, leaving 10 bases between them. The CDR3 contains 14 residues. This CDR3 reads CASSIDRSGNTIYF. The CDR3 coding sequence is TGCGCCAGCAGTATAGACAGATCTGGAAACACCATATATTTT. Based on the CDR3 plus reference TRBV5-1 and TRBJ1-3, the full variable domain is KAGVTQTPRYLIKTRGQQVTLSCSPISGHRSVSWYQQTPGQGLQFLFEYFSETQRNKGNFPGRFSGRQFSNSRSEMNVSTLELGDSALYLCASSIDRSGNTIYFGEGSWLTVV.

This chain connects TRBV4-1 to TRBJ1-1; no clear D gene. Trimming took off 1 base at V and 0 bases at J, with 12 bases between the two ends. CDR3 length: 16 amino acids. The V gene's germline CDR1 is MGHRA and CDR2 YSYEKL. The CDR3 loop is CASSQALAVLNTEAFF. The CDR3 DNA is TGCGCCAGCAGCCAAGCATTGGCGGTTTTGAACACTGAAGCTTTCTTT.

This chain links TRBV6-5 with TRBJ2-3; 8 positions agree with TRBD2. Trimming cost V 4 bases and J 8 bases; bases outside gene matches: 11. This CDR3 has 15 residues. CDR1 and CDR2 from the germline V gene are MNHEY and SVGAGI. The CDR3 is CASSLKWTSLGTQYF. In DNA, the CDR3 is TGTGCCAGCAGTTTAAAATGGACTAGCTTAGGTACGCAGTATTTT.

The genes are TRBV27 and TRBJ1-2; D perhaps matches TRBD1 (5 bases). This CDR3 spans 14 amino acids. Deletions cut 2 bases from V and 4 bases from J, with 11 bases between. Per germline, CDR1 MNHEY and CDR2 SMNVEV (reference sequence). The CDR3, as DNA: TGTGCCAGCAGTTTAGGGGCGGGCGGCTATGGCTACACCTTC. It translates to CASSLGAGGYGYTF.

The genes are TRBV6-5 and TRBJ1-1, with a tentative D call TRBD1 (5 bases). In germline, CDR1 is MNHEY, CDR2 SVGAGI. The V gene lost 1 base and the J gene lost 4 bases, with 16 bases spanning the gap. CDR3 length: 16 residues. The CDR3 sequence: CASSYYGTLKTTEAFF. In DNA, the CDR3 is TGTGCCAGCAGTTACTATGGGACTCTTAAGACCACTGAAGCTTTCTTT.

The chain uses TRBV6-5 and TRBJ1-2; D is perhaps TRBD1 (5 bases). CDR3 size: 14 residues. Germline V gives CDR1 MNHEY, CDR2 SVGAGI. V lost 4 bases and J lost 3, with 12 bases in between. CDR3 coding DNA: TGTGCCAGCAGTTCGTCCAGGGACTACTATGGCTACACCTTC. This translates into CASSSSRDYYGYTF.

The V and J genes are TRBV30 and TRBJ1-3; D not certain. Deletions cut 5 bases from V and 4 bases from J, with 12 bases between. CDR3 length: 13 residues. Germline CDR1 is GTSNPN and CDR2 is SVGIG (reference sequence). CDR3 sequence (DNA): TGTGCCTGGGGCTGGAATATCGGAAACACCATATATTTT. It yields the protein CAWGWNIGNTIYF.

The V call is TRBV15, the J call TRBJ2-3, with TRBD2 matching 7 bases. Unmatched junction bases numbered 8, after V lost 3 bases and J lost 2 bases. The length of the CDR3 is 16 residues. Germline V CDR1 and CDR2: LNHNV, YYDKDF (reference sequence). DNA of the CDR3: TGTGCCACCAGCAGGGCTGGGAGGGGCTACACAGATACGCAGTATTTT. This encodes CATSRAGRGYTDTQYF.

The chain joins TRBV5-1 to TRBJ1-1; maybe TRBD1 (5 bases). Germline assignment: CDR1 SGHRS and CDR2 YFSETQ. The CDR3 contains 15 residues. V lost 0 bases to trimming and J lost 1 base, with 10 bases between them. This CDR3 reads CASSLAGRENTEAFF. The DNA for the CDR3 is TGCGCCAGCAGCTTGGCAGGCAGGGAGAACACTGAAGCTTTCTTT.

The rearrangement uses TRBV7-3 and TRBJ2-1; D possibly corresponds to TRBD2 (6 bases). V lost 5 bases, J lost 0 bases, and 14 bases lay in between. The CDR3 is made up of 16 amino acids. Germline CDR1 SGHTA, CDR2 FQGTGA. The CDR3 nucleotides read TGTGCCAGCAGCGAAGCCCTAGCGAGCTCCTACAATGAGCAGTTCTTC. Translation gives CASSEALASSYNEQFF.